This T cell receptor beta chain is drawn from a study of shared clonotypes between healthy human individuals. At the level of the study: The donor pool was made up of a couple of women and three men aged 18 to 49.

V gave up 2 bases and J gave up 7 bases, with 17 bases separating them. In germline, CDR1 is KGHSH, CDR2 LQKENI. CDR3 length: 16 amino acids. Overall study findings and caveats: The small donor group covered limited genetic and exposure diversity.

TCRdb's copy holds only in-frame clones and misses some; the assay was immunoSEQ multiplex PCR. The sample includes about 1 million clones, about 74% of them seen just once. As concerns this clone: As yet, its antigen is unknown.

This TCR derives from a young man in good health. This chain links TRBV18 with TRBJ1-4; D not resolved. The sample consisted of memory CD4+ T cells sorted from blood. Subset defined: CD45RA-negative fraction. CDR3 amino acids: CASSPGPAPGREKLFF. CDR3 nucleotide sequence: TGTGCCAGCTCACCAGGACCGGCCCCAGGACGTGAAAAACTGTTTTTT.